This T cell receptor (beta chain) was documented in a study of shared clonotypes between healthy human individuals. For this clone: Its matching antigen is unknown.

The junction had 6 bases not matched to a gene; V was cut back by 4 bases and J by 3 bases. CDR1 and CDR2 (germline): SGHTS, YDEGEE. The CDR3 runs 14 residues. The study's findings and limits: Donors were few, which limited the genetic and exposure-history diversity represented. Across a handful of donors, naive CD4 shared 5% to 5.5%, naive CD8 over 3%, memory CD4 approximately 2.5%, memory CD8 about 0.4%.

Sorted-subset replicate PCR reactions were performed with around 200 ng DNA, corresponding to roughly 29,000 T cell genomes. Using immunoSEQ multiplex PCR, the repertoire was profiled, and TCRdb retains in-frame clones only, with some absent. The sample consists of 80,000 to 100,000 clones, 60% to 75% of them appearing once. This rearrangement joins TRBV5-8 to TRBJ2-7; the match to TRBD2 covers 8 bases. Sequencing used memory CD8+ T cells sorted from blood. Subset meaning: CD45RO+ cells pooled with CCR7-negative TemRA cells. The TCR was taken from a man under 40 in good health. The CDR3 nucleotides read TGTGCCAGCAGCCAAGATACTAGCGGCTACGAGCAGTACTTC. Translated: CASSQDTSGYEQYF.